This T cell receptor beta chain was identified in a study of memory CD4+ T cells and cytomegalovirus serostatus. The CDR3 is made up of 13 amino acids. Germline V gives CDR1 MDHEN, CDR2 SYDVKM. V was trimmed by 10 bases and J by 3 bases, leaving 15 bases between them. The sort gate was single viable CD3+CD4+CD8-CD45RO+ cells for memory CD4+ T cells. Using immunoSEQ multiplex PCR, the repertoire was profiled, and TCRdb retains in-frame clones only, with some absent. The sample lists around 54,000 clones, around 78% occurring once. V and J are TRBV28 and TRBJ1-1; perhaps TRBD1 as D (5 bases). Sequencing used memory CD4+ T cells from blood. This TCR came from an adult in good health and CMV-seronegative. In nucleotides, the CDR3 is TGTGCCATCTCGTTCAGGGTCGACACTGAAGCTTTCTTT. This codes for CAISFRVDTEAFF.